The 21 T cell receptor beta chains presented below share a single source sample, sequenced in a study of blood T cell repertoires in COVID-19 (dated by TCRdb to the early 2020s). The library relied on the immunoSEQ multiplex PCR assay. Not all clones reach the TCRdb copy of this immuneACCESS table, which keeps in-frame sequences only. Checked studies attribute under half of the gap to unresolved V genes and leave the rest unexplained. For this sample there are around 150,000 clones; approximately 84% appear just once. Roughly 3.4% of the sample is in the top ten clones. The sample taken for sequencing was PBMCs or T cells enriched from blood (not recorded which). These receptors were obtained from a woman aged 45-59 years with acute COVID-19.

The chain links TRBV5-1 to TRBJ2-1; weak D call: TRBD1 (5 bases). The CDR3 totals 15 residues. The V end lost 4 bases, the J end lost 0 bases, and 11 bases lay between the germline ends. CDR1 and CDR2 from the germline V gene are SGHRS and YFSETQ. CDR3 coding DNA: TGCGCCAGCAGCGAAACTGACAGCTCCTACAATGAGCAGTTCTTC. Translation gives CASSETDSSYNEQFF.

This clone was seen just once. The chain uses TRBV9 and TRBJ2-2; 9 nucleotides agree with TRBD2. CDR3 length: 16 amino acids. Germline-derived CDR1 and CDR2 are SGDLS and YYNGEE. The trim removed 8 bases at V and 0 bases at J, leaving 8 bases unmatched. The CDR3, as DNA: TGTGCCAGTCGAGGGCGGGAGGGTGCGAACACCGGGGAGCTGTTTTTT. This codes for CASRGREGANTGELFF.

The CDR3 DNA is TGTGCCAGCAGCCCCAGAAGGGCGACTAGCGGGAGTGATACAGATACGCAGTATTTT. It codes for CASSPRRATSGSDTDTQYF. The V gene is TRBV4-2, the J gene TRBJ2-3; TRBD2 agrees at 12 bases. Per the germline V gene, CDR1 is LGHNA and CDR2 is YNFKEQ. V shed 4 bases and J 3 bases; nucleotides not matched to a gene: 14. The CDR3 is 19 residues long.

A note on this clone: At one end the junction does not follow the germline gene, possibly because of a read error. This chain connects TRBV7-7 to TRBJ2-1; 8 bases fit TRBD1. The CDR3 is made up of 15 amino acids. CDR1 and CDR2 from the germline V gene are SSHAT and FNYEAQ (reference sequence). CDR3 sequence (DNA): TGTGCTAGCAGCCCTGACAGGGGAGGCTACAATGAGCAGTTCTTC. Its translation is CASSPDRGGYNEQFF. The full variable domain, its missing parts supplied by reference TRBV7-7 and TRBJ2-1, is GAGVSQSPRYKVTKRGQDVTLRCDPISSHATLYWYQQALGQGPEFLTYFNYEAQPDKSGLPSDRFSAERPEGSISTLTIQRTEQRDSAMYRCASSPDRGGYNEQFFGPGTRLTVL.

This clone was seen a handful of times. The V call is TRBV5-1, the J call TRBJ1-2; tentatively, D is TRBD1 (6 bases). Between the trimmed V and J ends, which lost 5 bases and 5 bases, there was a span of 16 bases. Per the germline V gene, CDR1 is SGHRS and CDR2 is YFSETQ. The CDR3 consists of 14 residues. CDR3 DNA: TGCGCCAGCAGGACTTGGGGGGGCGCGTATGGCTACACCTTC. Its translation is CASRTWGGAYGYTF.

The rearrangement joins TRBV18 to TRBJ2-5; D perhaps matches TRBD1 (6 bases). CDR1 and CDR2 from the germline V gene are KGHSH and LQKENI. This CDR3 spans 19 amino acids. V lost 0 bases to trimming and J lost 1 base, with 21 bases between them. The CDR3 DNA reads TGTGCCAGCTCACCACCAGAAATGACGAGCACAGGGTCCCAAGAGACCCAGTACTTC. Amino acids: CASSPPEMTSTGSQETQYF.

The rearrangement uses TRBV7-3 and TRBJ2-2; the D gene is possibly TRBD2 (6 bases). Germline CDR1 and CDR2: SGHTA and FQGTGA. This CDR3 comprises 14 residues. V dropped 5 bases and J dropped 7 bases, with 14 bases sitting between them. Written as DNA, the CDR3 is TGTGCCAGCAGCACTCAGGGACTTCACGGGGAGCTGTTTTTT. It specifies CASSTQGLHGELFF.

About this clone itself: Within the sample, other DNA sequences also encode this same CDR3. This chain links TRBV28 with TRBJ2-7; D unresolved. Germline lookup yields CDR1 MDHEN and CDR2 SYDVKM. Trimming removed 2 bases from V and 3 bases from J, with 2 bases in between. This CDR3 is built from 11 residues. CDR3 sequence: CASSLRYEQYF. In DNA form, the CDR3 reads TGTGCCAGCAGTTTACGCTACGAGCAGTACTTC.

This clone came up a few times. This rearrangement joins TRBV5-1 to TRBJ2-2; 7 nucleotides agree with TRBD1. CDR1 is SGHRS, CDR2 YFSETQ, per germline. The J segment lost 5 bases and the V segment lost 2 bases, leaving 6 bases of the junction unmatched. The CDR3 loop spans 15 amino acids. The CDR3 region has the DNA TGCGCCAGCAGCTTAAGACAGGGTGGAACCGGGGAGCTGTTTTTT. Translating gives CASSLRQGGTGELFF.

The J gene is TRBJ1-3, the V gene TRBV6-5; weak D call: TRBD1 (5 bases). V was clipped by 8 bases and J by 3 bases, with 14 bases between them. Germline CDR1 is MNHEY and CDR2 is SVGAGI. The CDR3 runs to 14 residues. This chain's CDR3 is CASGQGFGGNTIYF. CDR3 DNA: TGTGCCAGCGGGCAGGGTTTTGGTGGAAACACCATATATTTT.

The CDR3 nucleotides read TGTGCCAGCAGCCTTGGACAGGGGATCTCCTACGAGCAGTACTTC. Translated, it gives CASSLGQGISYEQYF. This chain connects TRBV4-2 to TRBJ2-7; 9 bases agree with TRBD1. Germline V gene data show CDR1 as LGHNA and CDR2 as YNFKEQ. The CDR3 runs 15 residues. V trimming: 4 bases; J trimming: 0 bases; junction bases outside the gene matches: 4.

The rearrangement uses TRBV5-1 and TRBJ2-2, with TRBD1 identical over 7 bases. The CDR3 is 14 residues long. Looked up from germline, CDR1 is SGHRS and CDR2 is YFSETQ. The V gene end was trimmed by 4 bases and the J gene end by 3 bases; junction bases not matched to a gene: 3. The CDR3 DNA is TGCGCCAGCAGCCCGGGACAGTACACCGGGGAGCTGTTTTTT. Encoded protein: CASSPGQYTGELFF.

The chain employs TRBV5-8 and TRBJ2-1; 9 positions agree with TRBD1. This CDR3 has 19 amino acids. Germline V lookup: CDR1 SGHTS, CDR2 YDEGEE. The V segment lost 4 bases and the J segment 3 bases; nucleotides outside the gene matches: 17. The CDR3 here is CASSRRVPRGQGFYNEQFF. CDR3 sequence (DNA): TGTGCCAGCAGCCGGCGAGTCCCGAGGGGACAGGGCTTCTACAATGAGCAGTTCTTC.

This chain links TRBV15 with TRBJ2-5; 7 bases are a match to TRBD2. CDR1 and CDR2 (germline): LNHNV, YYDKDF (reference sequence). Trimming at V came to 3 bases and at J to 1 base, leaving 8 bases not matched to a gene. This CDR3 is 16 amino acids long. Written as DNA, the CDR3 is TGTGCCACCAGCAGGCAGGGAGCGGGATTCCAAGAGACCCAGTACTTC. Its protein is CATSRQGAGFQETQYF.

This rearrangement joins TRBV7-6 to TRBJ2-7, with D perhaps TRBD2 (5 bases). This CDR3 contains 15 residues. Germline V gene sequence: CDR1 SGHVS, CDR2 FNYEAQ. Trimming removed 4 bases at V and 6 bases at J, with 19 bases between. Here the CDR3 reads CASSSRAHIEGEQYF. DNA of the CDR3: TGTGCCAGCAGCTCGCGGGCCCACATAGAGGGCGAGCAGTACTTC.

This clone was seen once. The chain combines TRBV29-1 with TRBJ2-1, with TRBD1 matching over 11 bases. Germline loops: CDR1 SQVTM, CDR2 ANQGSEA. V lost 3 bases, J lost 8 bases, and 6 bases stayed unmatched. This CDR3 is 14 amino acids long. CDR3 sequence: CSVDIGQGAYEQFF. The CDR3 DNA follows: TGCAGCGTTGACATAGGACAGGGGGCCTATGAGCAGTTCTTC.

The CDR3 bases are TGTGCCAGCAGAACAGGGTCGTGGGGCAATCAGCCCCAGCATTTT. Translated, it gives CASRTGSWGNQPQHF. This chain connects TRBV28 to TRBJ1-5; D is possibly TRBD1 (6 bases). The V and J ends lost 6 bases and 2 bases respectively, with 14 bases between them. The CDR3 runs to 15 residues. The germline CDR1 and CDR2 sequences are MDHEN and SYDVKM.

The J gene is TRBJ2-1, the V gene TRBV27; 9 bases fit TRBD2. V was pared by 7 bases and J by 1 base, with 5 bases of the junction left unmatched. This CDR3 spans 15 amino acids. Germline assignment: CDR1 MNHEY and CDR2 SMNVEV (reference sequence). CDR3 nucleotides: TGTGCCAGCAAACCGGGACTAGCTTCCTACAATGAGCAGTTCTTC. It is translated as CASKPGLASYNEQFF.

The rearrangement links TRBV19 to TRBJ1-1, with TRBD1 matching over 10 bases. The trim removed 3 bases at V and 2 bases at J, leaving 6 bases unmatched. Germline-derived CDR1 and CDR2 are LNHDA and SQIVND (reference sequence). This CDR3 region has 16 residues. The CDR3 region has the DNA TGTGCCAGTAGTATGGGACAGGGGTATGGAAACACTGAAGCTTTCTTT. The encoded protein is CASSMGQGYGNTEAFF.

A note on this clone: The junction shows a germline mismatch at one end, possibly a read error. V and J are TRBV6-1 and TRBJ2-1; D ambiguous. Germline CDR1 reads MNHNS; CDR2 reads SASEGT. The CDR3 has 10 amino acids. CDR3 nucleotide sequence: TGTGCCAGCAGGGAAGTCCGGCAGTTCTTC. Translation gives CASREVRQFF.

The chain joins TRBV9 to TRBJ1-2; 10 nucleotides line up with TRBD1. Trimming took 3 bases from V and 4 from J; bases not matched to a gene: 3. This CDR3 contains 14 residues. The germline gives CDR1 SGDLS, CDR2 YYNGEE. CDR3 amino acids: CASSEDRGTYGYTF. DNA of the CDR3: TGTGCCAGCAGCGAGGACAGGGGGACCTATGGCTACACCTTC.